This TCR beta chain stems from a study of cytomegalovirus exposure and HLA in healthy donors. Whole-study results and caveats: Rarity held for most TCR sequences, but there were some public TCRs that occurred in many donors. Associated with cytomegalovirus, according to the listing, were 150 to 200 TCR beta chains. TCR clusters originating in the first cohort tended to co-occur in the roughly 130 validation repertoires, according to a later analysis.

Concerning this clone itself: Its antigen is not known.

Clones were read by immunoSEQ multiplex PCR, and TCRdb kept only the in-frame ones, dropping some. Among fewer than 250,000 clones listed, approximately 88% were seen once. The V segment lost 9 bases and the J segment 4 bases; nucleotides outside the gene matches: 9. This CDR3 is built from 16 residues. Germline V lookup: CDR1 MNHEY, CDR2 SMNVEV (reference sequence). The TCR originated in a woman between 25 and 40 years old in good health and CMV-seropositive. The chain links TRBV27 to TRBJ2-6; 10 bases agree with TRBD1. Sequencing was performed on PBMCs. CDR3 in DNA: TGTGCCAGACGGGGACAGGGGAGGCGAGGGGCCAACGTCCTGACTTTC. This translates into CARRGQGRRGANVLTF.